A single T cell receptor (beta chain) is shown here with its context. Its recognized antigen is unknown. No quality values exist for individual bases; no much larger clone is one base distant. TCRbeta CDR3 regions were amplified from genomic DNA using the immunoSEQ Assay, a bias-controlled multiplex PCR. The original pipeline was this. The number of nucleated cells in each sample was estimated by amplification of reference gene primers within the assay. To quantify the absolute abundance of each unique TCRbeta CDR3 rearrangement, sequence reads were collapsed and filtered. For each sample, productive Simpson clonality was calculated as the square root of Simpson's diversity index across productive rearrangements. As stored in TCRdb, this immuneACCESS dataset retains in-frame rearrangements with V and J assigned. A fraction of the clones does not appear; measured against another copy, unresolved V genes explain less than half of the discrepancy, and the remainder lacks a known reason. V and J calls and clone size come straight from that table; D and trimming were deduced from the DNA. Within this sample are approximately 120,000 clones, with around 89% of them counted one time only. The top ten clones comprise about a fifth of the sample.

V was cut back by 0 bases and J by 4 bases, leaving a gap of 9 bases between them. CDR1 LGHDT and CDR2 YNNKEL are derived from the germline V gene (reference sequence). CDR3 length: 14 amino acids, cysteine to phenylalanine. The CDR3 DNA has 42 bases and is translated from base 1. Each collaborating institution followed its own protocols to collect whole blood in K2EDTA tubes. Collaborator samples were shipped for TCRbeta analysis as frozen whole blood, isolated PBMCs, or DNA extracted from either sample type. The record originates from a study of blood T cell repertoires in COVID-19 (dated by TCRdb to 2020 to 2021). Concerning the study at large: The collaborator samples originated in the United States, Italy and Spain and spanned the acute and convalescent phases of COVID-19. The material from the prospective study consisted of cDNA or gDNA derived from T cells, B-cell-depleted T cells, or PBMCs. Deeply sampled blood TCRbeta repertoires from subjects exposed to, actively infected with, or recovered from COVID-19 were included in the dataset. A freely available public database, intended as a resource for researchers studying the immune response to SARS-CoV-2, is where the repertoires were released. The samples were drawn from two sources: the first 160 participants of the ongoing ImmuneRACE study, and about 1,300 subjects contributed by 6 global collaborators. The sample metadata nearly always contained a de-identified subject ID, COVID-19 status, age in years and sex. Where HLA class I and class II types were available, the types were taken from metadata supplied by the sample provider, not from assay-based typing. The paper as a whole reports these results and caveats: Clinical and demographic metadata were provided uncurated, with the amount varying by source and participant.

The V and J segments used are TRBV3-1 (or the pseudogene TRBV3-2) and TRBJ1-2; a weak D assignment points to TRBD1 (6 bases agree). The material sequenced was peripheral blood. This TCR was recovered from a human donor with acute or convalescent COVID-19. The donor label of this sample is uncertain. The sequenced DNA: TGTGCCAGCAGCCAAGATAGGGGGGGCTATGGCTACACCTTC. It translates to CASSQDRGGYGYTF.